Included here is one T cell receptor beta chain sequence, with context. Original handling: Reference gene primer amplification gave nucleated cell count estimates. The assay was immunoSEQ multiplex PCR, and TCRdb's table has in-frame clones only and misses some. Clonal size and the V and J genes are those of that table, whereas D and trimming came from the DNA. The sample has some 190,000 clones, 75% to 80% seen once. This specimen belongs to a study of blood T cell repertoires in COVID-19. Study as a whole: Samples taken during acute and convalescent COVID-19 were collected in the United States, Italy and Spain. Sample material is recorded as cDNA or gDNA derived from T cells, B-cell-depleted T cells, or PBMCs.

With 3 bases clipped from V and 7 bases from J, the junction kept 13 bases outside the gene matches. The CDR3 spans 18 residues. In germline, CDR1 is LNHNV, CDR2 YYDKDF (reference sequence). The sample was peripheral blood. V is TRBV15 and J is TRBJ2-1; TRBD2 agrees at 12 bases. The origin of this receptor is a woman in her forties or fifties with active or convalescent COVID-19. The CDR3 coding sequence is TGTGCCACCAGCAGGTCCCGACTAGCGGGGGCCCTTGATAATGAGCAGTTCTTC. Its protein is CATSRSRLAGALDNEQFF.